The rows below give T cell receptor beta chains drawn from one sample of a study of blood T cell repertoires in COVID-19. Clones were read by immunoSEQ multiplex PCR, and TCRdb kept only the in-frame ones, dropping some. In the table there are a few hundred thousand clones, 80% to 90% of which are singletons. Material for sequencing was PBMCs or T cells enriched from blood (not recorded which). The source of these receptors is a man aged 25 to 40 with acute COVID-19. Both conserved end residues are part of each CDR3. Only part of the rows carry a size: once, few, many, or a class if the clone is expanded.

v_gene	len	abundance	CDR3aa
TRBV19	18	.	CASSSFILTGAGANVLTF
TRBV5-1	13	once	CASSSAGNTEAFF
TRBV5-4	19	.	CASSAGVDRGRSNTGELFF
TRBV6-5	16	.	CASSYSRGKANYGYTF
TRBV2	15	.	CASSEAGAEQETQYF
TRBV30	14	.	CAWSVGPTNEKLFF
TRBV27	15	.	CASSLSGGGNQPQHF
TRBV5-1	15	.	CASSGGTGSQETQYF
TRBV4-2	19	.	CASSPVSSGGALGTDTQYF
TRBV29-1	14	.	CSVPGTGGRSGYTF
TRBV12-5	14	.	CASGLTNLNTEAFF
TRBV23-1	17	.	CASSQLGTGSPFTEAFF
TRBV19	17	.	CASSIDLGGGLYNEQFF
TRBV6-5	14	.	CASSYIRDNSPLHF
TRBV6-5	14	.	CASSDRGLGQPQHF
TRBV5-1	16	few	CASSPGTGLSNQPQHF
TRBV28	13	.	CASSFWQNTEAFF
TRBV7-9	18	.	CASSFLSDLGDSNQPQHF
TRBV28	16	.	CASSPNRDRGYQPQHF
TRBV2	13	few	CASSLGQMIEAFF
TRBV5-8	14	.	CASSVGQGHQPQHF
TRBV28	13	once	CASSYPRDSEAFF
TRBV7-3	13	.	CASSFGGSTEAFF
TRBV5-1	14	.	CASSPDTLYTEAFF
TRBV3-1/TRBV3-2	15	.	CASSQEGAHQETQYF
TRBV4-1	15	.	CASSPSRGDWETQYF
TRBV24-1	15	.	CATSDPHGTDYGYTF
TRBV23-1	18	.	CASSQSGGSGLSYNEQFF
TRBV27	15	.	CASRSRDFITDTQYF
TRBV5-5	14	.	CASSSSGGNYGYTF
TRBV11-2	16	.	CASSSILAGDYNEQFF
TRBV6-2/TRBV6-3	16	few	CASSYSAGLVDNEQFF
TRBV2	14	.	CASSDVRGQETQYF
TRBV6-1	15	.	CASSEATGGNYGYTF
TRBV5-5	12	.	CASAEGSETQYF
TRBV6-1	16	.	CASSATTGADNSPLHF
TRBV5-1	16	.	CASSLRAGGATDTQYF
TRBV6-1	14	.	CASSETGEPQPQHF
TRBV21-1	17	once	CASSPTICGRGTGELFF
TRBV9	17	.	CASSVGRLAENTGELFF
TRBV15	12	.	CATSSRSIGYTF